This is a list of T cell receptor beta chains from one sample in a study of Graves' ophthalmopathy and Graves' hyperthyroidism. TCRdb used MiXCR to reprocess the multiplex PCR reads, holding one entry per CDR3 protein. The sample records some 25,000 distinct CDR3 sequences, 48% being singletons. Sequencing was done on a sample of peripheral blood. These receptors originate from an adult woman with stable Graves' hyperthyroidism. Both conserved end residues are part of each CDR3. D genes are given only for firm matches. Clone size is given for some rows only: seen once, a few or many times, or a class if the clone is expanded.

TRBD2,TRBJ2-1,TRBV5-8,.,TGTGCCAGCAGCTCGGAACTAGCGGGAGTTGTTGAGCAGTTCTTC,CASSSELAGVVEQFF
.,TRBJ2-4,TRBV10-3,many,TGTGCCATCAGTGAGGGGATGGACAGAGAAACGTTAGCCAAAAACATTCAGTACTTC,CAISEGMDRETLAKNIQYF
TRBD2,TRBJ2-1,TRBV7-9,.,TGTGCCAGCAGCTTAGGGACTAGCGGGAGGGACTACAATGAGCAGTTCTTC,CASSLGTSGRDYNEQFF
.,TRBJ2-5,TRBV12-3/TRBV12-4,.,TGTGCCAGCAGTGATAGTGGGGGCCGGAAGACCCAGTACTTC,CASSDSGGRKTQYF
TRBD2,TRBJ2-1,TRBV2,few,TGTGCCAGCAGGGCTAGCGGGAGTGGCTACAATGAGCAGTTCTTC,CASRASGSGYNEQFF
TRBD1,TRBJ1-1,TRBV13,many,TGTGCCAGCAGCTCGGACAGGGGGTATACTGAAGCTTTCTTT,CASSSDRGYTEAFF
.,TRBJ2-1,TRBV5-1,medium-sized,TGCGCCAGCAGTCTGATCTATGAGCAGTTCTTC,CASSLIYEQFF
.,TRBJ2-1,TRBV20-1,few,TGCAGTGCTAGGCAAGCGAATGAGCAGTTCTTC,CSARQANEQFF
TRBD2,TRBJ2-7,TRBV12-3/TRBV12-4,many,TGTGCCAGCAGCCCAGGGACTAGCGGGAGAGGCGAGCAGTACTTC,CASSPGTSGRGEQYF
.,TRBJ1-1,TRBV24-1,.,TGTGCCACCAGTGGTGGGGCCAGAGGGAACACTGAAGCTTTCTTT,CATSGGARGNTEAFF
TRBD1,TRBJ1-6,TRBV28,.,TGTGCCAGGGGACAGATTCATTCACCCCTCCACTTT,CARGQIHSPLHF
TRBD2,TRBJ2-1,TRBV15,.,TGTGCCACCAGCAGACTGACTAGCGGGAGTATCAATGAGCAGTTCTTC,CATSRLTSGSINEQFF
.,TRBJ2-7,TRBV4-1,.,TGCGCCAGCAGCCAAGGTGGTCGGGGGACGTCCTACGAGCAGTACTTC,CASSQGGRGTSYEQYF
TRBD2,TRBJ2-7,TRBV27,many,TGTGCCAGCAGTTTATACGCGGGAGGGGGATACGAGCAGTACTTC,CASSLYAGGGYEQYF
.,TRBJ2-7,TRBV27,.,TGTGCCAGCAGTGCTTTAGGCCTTCCGCATGAGCAGTGCTTC,CASSALGLPHEQCF
TRBD2,TRBJ2-2,TRBV6-4,many,TGTGCCAGCAGTGGGACTAGCGGGACCACCGGGGAGCTGTTTTTT,CASSGTSGTTGELFF
TRBD2,TRBJ2-3,TRBV20-1,.,TGCAGTGCCATCCGGGGTAGCGGGAGTTATACGCAGTATTTT,CSAIRGSGSYTQYF
TRBD2,TRBJ2-1,TRBV7-3,medium-sized,TGTGCCAGCAGCCTAGAAGCCGGACTAGCGGGAGTTGAGCAGTTCTTC,CASSLEAGLAGVEQFF
.,TRBJ2-7,TRBV29-1,medium-sized,TGCAGCGTCTTTGTAGGGTACGAGCAGTACTTC,CSVFVGYEQYF
TRBD1,TRBJ2-2,TRBV11-1,.,TGTGCCAGCAGCTTAAGGCCGACAGGGTCTAGCACCGGGGAGCTGTTTTTT,CASSLRPTGSSTGELFF
.,TRBJ2-3,TRBV7-2,.,TGTGCCAGCAGCTTCCATCTAGGGACTAGCACAGATACGCAGTATTTT,CASSFHLGTSTDTQYF
TRBD2,TRBJ2-1,TRBV2,medium-sized,TGTGCCACCCTAGCGGGGGCCTCCTACAATGAGCAGTTCTTC,CATLAGASYNEQFF
.,TRBJ2-7,TRBV7-8,.,TGTGTTAGCAGCTTAACGTTGGCCTACGAGCAGTACTTC,CVSSLTLAYEQYF
.,TRBJ1-1,TRBV5-1,.,TGCGCCAGCAGCCCCGGGGCAGTGAACACTGAAGCTTTCTTT,CASSPGAVNTEAFF
TRBD1,TRBJ2-5,TRBV29-1,medium-sized,TGCAGCGTTGACACGTCCCGGGACAGGGGGCGCGGGGAGACCCAGTACTTT,CSVDTSRDRGRGETQYF
.,TRBJ1-2,TRBV7-9,once,TGTGCCAGCAGCCCACAGGACTCGACCTTC,CASSPQDSTF
.,TRBJ1-6,TRBV9,.,TGTGCCAGCAGCGTAGCTGGGGGAGACTCACCCCTCTGCTTT,CASSVAGGDSPLCF
TRBD1,TRBJ2-1,TRBV11-1,.,TGTGCCAGCGGCTTGTGGGACAGGGAGGACAATGAGCAGTTCTTC,CASGLWDREDNEQFF